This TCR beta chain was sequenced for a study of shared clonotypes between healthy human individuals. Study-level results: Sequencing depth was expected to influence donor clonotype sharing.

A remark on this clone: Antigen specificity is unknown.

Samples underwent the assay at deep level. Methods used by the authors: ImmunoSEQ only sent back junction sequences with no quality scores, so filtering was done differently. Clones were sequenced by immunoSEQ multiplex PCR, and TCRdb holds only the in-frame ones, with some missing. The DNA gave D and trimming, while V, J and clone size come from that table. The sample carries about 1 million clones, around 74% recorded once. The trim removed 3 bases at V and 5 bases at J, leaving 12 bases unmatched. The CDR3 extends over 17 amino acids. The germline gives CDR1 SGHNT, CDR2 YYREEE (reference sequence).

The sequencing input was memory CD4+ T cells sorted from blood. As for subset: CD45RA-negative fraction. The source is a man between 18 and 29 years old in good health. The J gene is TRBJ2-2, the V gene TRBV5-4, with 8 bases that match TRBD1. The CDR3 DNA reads TGTGCCAGCAGCTCCCCCCCAGGGGGCAAAGGGACCGGGGAGCTGTTTTTT. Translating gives CASSSPPGGKGTGELFF.